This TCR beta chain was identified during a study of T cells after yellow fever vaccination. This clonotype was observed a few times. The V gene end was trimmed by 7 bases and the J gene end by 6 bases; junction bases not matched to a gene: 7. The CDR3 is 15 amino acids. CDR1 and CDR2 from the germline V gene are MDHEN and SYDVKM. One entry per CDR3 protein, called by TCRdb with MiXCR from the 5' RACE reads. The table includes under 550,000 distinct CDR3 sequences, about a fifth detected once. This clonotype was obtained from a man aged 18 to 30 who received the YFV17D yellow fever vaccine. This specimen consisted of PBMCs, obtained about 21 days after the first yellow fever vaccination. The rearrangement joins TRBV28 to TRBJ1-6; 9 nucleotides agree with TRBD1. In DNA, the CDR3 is TGTGCCAGCACCTTCCCGGACAGGGGTAATTCACCCCTCCACTTT. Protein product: CASTFPDRGNSPLHF.